This T cell receptor (beta chain) was retrieved from a study of CD8 T cells in ankylosing spondylitis. TCRdb reprocessed the 5' RACE reads with MiXCR, giving one entry per CDR3 protein. Seen here are around 130,000 distinct CDR3 sequences, about 13% observed once, and the top ten hold 2.5% to 3.5%. This clonotype was observed at least ten times. As yet, its antigen is unknown. The CDR3 contains 14 residues. Germline trimming cut 7 bases from V and 5 bases from J; bases unmatched to any gene: 5. The germline V gene has CDR1 DFQATT and CDR2 SNEGSKA (reference sequence). Study-level findings and limits: Disease-linked clones reportedly showed significant enrichment in matched ankylosing spondylitis synovial fluid.

V is TRBV20-1 and J is TRBJ1-6; 10 bases fit TRBD1. Material: blood, either unsorted or a sorted T cell fraction (not recorded which). The sequence was obtained from a female donor with ankylosing spondylitis or in good health (not recorded which). As DNA, the CDR3 is TGCAGTGTCCTTGACAGGGGGCATAATTCACCCCTCCACTTT. Translation: CSVLDRGHNSPLHF.